The text below deals with one TCR beta chain. The CDR3 length is 14 residues. Germline CDR1 and CDR2: MGHRA and YSYEKL. Trimming removed 5 bases from V and 6 bases from J; junction bases left unmatched: 9. This entry belongs to a study of neoadjuvant anti-PD-1 for oral cavity cancer. About the research overall: Patients mostly received three to four biweekly nivolumab doses at 3 mg/kg before surgery. Around day 43, patients without progression received a fourth nivolumab dose before surgery.

Stage II-IVA oral cavity squamous cell carcinoma was new and untreated by systemic or radiation therapy. Six replicates per PBMC sample, mostly from about 500 ng of genomic DNA. Libraries were prepared by immunoSEQ multiplex PCR; TCRdb keeps only in-frame clonotypes and omits some of them. Among about 14,000 clones listed, roughly 68% were seen once. This receptor was identified in a person aged 35 to 85 with oral cavity squamous cell carcinoma. Sequenced here: PBMCs, sampled before nivolumab (anti-PD-1) treatment. The V and J genes are TRBV4-1 and TRBJ1-2, with 7 bases that match TRBD1. In DNA, the CDR3 is TGCGCCAGCAGCAGGTCGGGACAGCAAAATGGCTACACCTTC. The encoded protein is CASSRSGQQNGYTF.